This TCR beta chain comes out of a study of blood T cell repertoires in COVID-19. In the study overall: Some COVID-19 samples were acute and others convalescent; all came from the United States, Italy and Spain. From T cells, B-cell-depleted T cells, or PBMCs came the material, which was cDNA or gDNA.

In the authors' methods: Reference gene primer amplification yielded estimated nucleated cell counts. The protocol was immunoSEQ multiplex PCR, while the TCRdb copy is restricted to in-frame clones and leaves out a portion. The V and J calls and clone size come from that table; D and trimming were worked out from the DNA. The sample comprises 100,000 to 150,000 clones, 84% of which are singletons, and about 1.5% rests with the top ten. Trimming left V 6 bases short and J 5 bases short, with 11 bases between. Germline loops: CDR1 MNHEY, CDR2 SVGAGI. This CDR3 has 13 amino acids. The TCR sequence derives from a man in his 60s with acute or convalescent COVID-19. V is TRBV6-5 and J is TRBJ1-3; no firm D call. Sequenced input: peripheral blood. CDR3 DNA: TGTGCCAGCAGCAACAACCCCCGAAACACCATATATTTT. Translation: CASSNNPRNTIYF.